These T cell receptor beta chains were read from a single sample in a study of response to subunit inactivated influenza vaccine. TCRdb called the RT-PCR reads again in MiXCR, with one record for every CDR3 protein. The data hold 650,000 to 800,000 distinct CDR3 sequences, with around a sixth observed a single time. The source was PBMCs from blood, collected 4 to 6 days after vaccination. The receptor set was obtained from a man aged 45 to 65 who received an inactivated influenza vaccine. The conserved cysteine and the conserved F or W are not part of the CDR3 here.

j_call: TRBJ2-7
v_call: TRBV7-2
cdr3_aa: ASSLWKGSYEQY

j_call: TRBJ1-1
v_call: TRBV5-1
cdr3_aa: ASSPGQKTEAF

j_call: TRBJ2-7
v_call: TRBV7-2
cdr3_aa: ASSSGGNTYEQY

j_call: TRBJ1-2
v_call: TRBV20-1
cdr3_aa: SARDSAGTNYGYT

j_call: TRBJ2-1
v_call: TRBV15
cdr3_aa: ATSRDLKGANEQF

j_call: TRBJ2-3
v_call: TRBV5-6
cdr3_aa: ASSLDAGVRNTQY

j_call: TRBJ2-4
v_call: TRBV4-2
cdr3_aa: ASSQRPIDIQY

j_call: TRBJ2-1
v_call: TRBV7-9
cdr3_aa: ASSAGAGASYNEQF

j_call: TRBJ2-5
v_call: TRBV29-1
cdr3_aa: SVGPGTSPRETQY

j_call: TRBJ2-1
v_call: TRBV3-1
cdr3_aa: ASSETRSSYNEQF

j_call: TRBJ2-1
v_call: TRBV10-3
cdr3_aa: AISESDTPYNEQF

j_call: TRBJ2-7
v_call: TRBV2
cdr3_aa: ASRPSGSGLYEQY

j_call: TRBJ2-3
v_call: TRBV4-2
cdr3_aa: ASSHRTDTQY

j_call: TRBJ1-4
v_call: TRBV7-2
cdr3_aa: ASSWTVRREKLF

j_call: TRBJ2-3
v_call: TRBV20-1
cdr3_aa: SASGGGLDTQY

j_call: TRBJ2-7
v_call: TRBV7-9
cdr3_aa: ASTPTGGTGTYEQY

j_call: TRBJ1-2
v_call: TRBV10-2
cdr3_aa: ASSESDRGANYGYT

j_call: TRBJ1-4
v_call: TRBV7-2
cdr3_aa: ASSLWPGDEKLF

j_call: TRBJ1-6
v_call: TRBV15
cdr3_aa: ATSRDRGGGSPLH

j_call: TRBJ2-7
v_call: TRBV29-1
cdr3_aa: SVEGEGPFYEQY

j_call: TRBJ2-7
v_call: TRBV5-6
cdr3_aa: ASSRTGPTEQY

j_call: TRBJ2-1
v_call: TRBV20-1
cdr3_aa: SASAADTHNNEQF

j_call: TRBJ1-3
v_call: TRBV2
cdr3_aa: ASSVGTAGSGNTIY

j_call: TRBJ2-1
v_call: TRBV20-1
cdr3_aa: SAVQGPGGQF